The clone carrying this T cell receptor beta chain is a singleton in its sample. Its antigen is unknown. The entry originates in a study of T cell responses to AZD1222 COVID-19 vaccine. Measured with immunoSEQ multiplex PCR; TCRdb has only the in-frame clones, and not every one. The sample has about 140,000 clones; more than 85% are singletons. Study-level findings and limits: A mostly white British donor set with more females was recruited, and clonal diversity was possibly underestimated. Only a handful of AZD1222 recipients tested seropositive at baseline.

Germline CDR1 MNHNY, CDR2 SVGAGI (reference sequence). The CDR3 contains 14 residues. With 8 bases clipped from V and 5 bases from J, the junction kept 10 bases outside the gene matches. This receptor was obtained from an adult in good health. The genes are TRBV6-6 and TRBJ1-2, with 8 bases that match TRBD1. The sample was peripheral blood, taken on day 0 of MenACWY control vaccination. This CDR3 is CASGTDRGGYGYTF. The DNA for the CDR3 is TGTGCCAGCGGGACCGACAGGGGAGGATATGGCTACACCTTC.